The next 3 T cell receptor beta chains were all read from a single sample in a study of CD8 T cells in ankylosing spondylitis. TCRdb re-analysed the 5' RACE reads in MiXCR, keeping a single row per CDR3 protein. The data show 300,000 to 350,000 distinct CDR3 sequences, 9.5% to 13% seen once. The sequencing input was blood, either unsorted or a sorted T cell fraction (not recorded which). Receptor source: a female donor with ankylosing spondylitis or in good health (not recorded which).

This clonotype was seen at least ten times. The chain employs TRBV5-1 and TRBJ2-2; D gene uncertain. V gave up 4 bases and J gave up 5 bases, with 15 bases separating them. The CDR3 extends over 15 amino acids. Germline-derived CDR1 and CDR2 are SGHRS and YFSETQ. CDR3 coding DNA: TGCGCCAGCAGCCCTCGGCCTAGTCAGACCGGGGAGCTGTTTTTT. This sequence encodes CASSPRPSQTGELFF.

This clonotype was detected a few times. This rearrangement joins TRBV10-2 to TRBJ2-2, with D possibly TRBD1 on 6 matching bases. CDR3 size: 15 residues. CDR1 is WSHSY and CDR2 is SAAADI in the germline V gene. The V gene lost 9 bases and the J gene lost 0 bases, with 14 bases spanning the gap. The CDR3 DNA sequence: TGCGCCAGTCAAAACGGACAGTCGAACACCGGGGAGCTGTTTTTT. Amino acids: CASQNGQSNTGELFF.

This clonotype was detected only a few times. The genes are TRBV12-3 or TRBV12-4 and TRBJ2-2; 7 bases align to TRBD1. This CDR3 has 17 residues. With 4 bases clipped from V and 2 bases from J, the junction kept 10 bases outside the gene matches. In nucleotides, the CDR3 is TGTGCCAGCAGTTCGACCGCCTGGGACAGAAACACCGGGGAGCTGTTTTTT. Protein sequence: CASSSTAWDRNTGELFF.